The 5 T cell receptor beta chains below come from one sample, sequenced in a study of identical twins. TCRdb reanalysed the 5' RACE reads using MiXCR and keeps one entry per CDR3 protein. The table includes a few hundred thousand distinct CDR3 sequences, 8.5% to 9.5% detected once. The same data also contributed to another study, on yellow fever vaccine responses in identical twins.

Sample: CD8+ T cells sorted from blood. These receptors came from a woman between 18 and 30 years old in good health.

The gene calls are TRBV7-6 and TRBJ2-7, with 11 bases identical to TRBD2. The germline V gene has CDR1 SGHVS and CDR2 FNYEAQ. Trimming at V came to 1 base and at J to 5 bases, leaving 7 bases not matched to a gene. CDR3 length: 16 residues. CDR3 sequence: CASSLGPGLADNEQYF. CDR3 sequence (DNA): TGTGCCAGCAGCTTAGGACCGGGACTAGCGGACAACGAGCAGTACTTC.

Many counts were recorded for this clonotype. The V call is TRBV13, the J call TRBJ2-7; D remains ambiguous. Germline CDR1 is PRHDT and CDR2 is FYEKMQ (reference sequence). The CDR3 loop spans 14 amino acids. With 5 bases removed from V and 2 bases from J, the gap between germline ends came to 13 bases. This chain's CDR3 is CASSGVGGTYEQYF. CDR3 sequence (DNA): TGTGCCAGCAGCGGCGTTGGCGGAACCTACGAGCAGTACTTC. Based on the CDR3 plus reference TRBV13 and TRBJ2-7, the full variable domain is AAGVIQSPRHLIKEKRETATLKCYPIPRHDTVYWYQQGPGQDPQFLISFYEKMQSDKGSIPDRFSAQQFSDYHSELNMSSLELGDSALYFCASSGVGGTYEQYFGPGTRLTVT.

The chain combines TRBV11-2 with TRBJ2-6; D might be TRBD1 (6 bases). Trimming pared 6 bases from V and 1 base from J, leaving 10 bases between. Germline values: CDR1 SGHAT, CDR2 FQNNGV. The length of the CDR3 is 15 residues. The DNA for the CDR3 is TGTGCCAGCAGTCGAAGGGGGTCTGGGGCCAACGTCCTGACTTTC. As protein: CASSRRGSGANVLTF.

This clonotype has a handful of counts. J is TRBJ2-2 and V is TRBV29-1; D is possibly TRBD2 (6 bases). The CDR3 extends over 13 amino acids. Trimming shortened V by 2 bases and J by 5 bases, and 9 bases separated the two germline ends. The germline CDR1 and CDR2 sequences are SQVTM and ANQGSEA. In nucleotides, the CDR3 is TGCAGCGTTGAAAGCGGGTTAACCGGGGAGCTGTTTTTT. Protein: CSVESGLTGELFF.

The chain couples TRBV2 to TRBJ2-7; D perhaps matches TRBD1 (6 bases). The CDR3 is made up of 14 amino acids. Trimming cost V 5 bases and J 2 bases, with 13 bases left between them. Germline loops: CDR1 SNHLY, CDR2 FYNNEI. The CDR3 loop is CASSSRPGAYEQYF. The CDR3, as DNA: TGTGCCAGCAGTTCCCGCCCAGGGGCCTACGAGCAGTACTTC.